Given below is one T cell receptor (beta chain) in context. The antigen is not known. This entry comes from a study of shared clonotypes between healthy human individuals. Study-wide results and caveats: Clonotypes shared by all four sorted-subset donors had higher generation probabilities than non-shared clonotypes.

Only CD45RO-negative cells positively selected for CCR7 counted as naive CD8 cells, so terminally differentiated effector memory CD45RA+ cells were excluded. The ends lost 5 bases at V and 4 bases at J; junction bases unmatched: 5. Germline values: CDR1 SEHNR, CDR2 FQNEAQ (reference sequence). The CDR3 has 14 residues. Libraries were prepared by immunoSEQ multiplex PCR; TCRdb keeps only in-frame clonotypes and omits some of them. The sample consists of roughly 2,000,000 clones, roughly 93% of them appearing once. This chain joins TRBV7-9 and TRBJ2-7; 10 nucleotides line up with TRBD1. The sample consisted of naive CD8+ T cells from PBMCs. This sequence was found in a man between 18 and 29 years old in good health. Some clones in this sample may be carry-over from other donors' samples. The CDR3 loop is CASSTWDRGYEQYF. The CDR3 DNA reads TGTGCCAGCAGCACCTGGGACAGGGGTTACGAGCAGTACTTC.